These 10 T cell receptor beta chains were sequenced from one sample in a study of regulatory T cells in long-lasting Graves disease. Investigators prepared the TCR beta libraries by applying iRepertoire HTBI primers and Arm-PCR of CDR3 regions. TCRdb fed the multiplex PCR reads into MiXCR, producing one record per CDR3 protein. The table has 650,000 to 700,000 distinct CDR3 sequences, about 32% seen once. Time point: persistent/refractory GD, antithyroid drugs over 5 years with positive TRAb. PBMC RNA was the source of the TCR library. This specimen consisted of peripheral blood mononuclear cells (PBMCs), obtained when the disease was refractory, from a patient treated with antithyroid drugs. These TCRs come from a female donor with Graves disease.

This sequence joins TRBV30 and TRBJ1-1; D is perhaps TRBD1 (6 bases). Germline V gene data show CDR1 as GTSNPN and CDR2 as SVGIG (reference sequence). Trimming shortened V by 4 bases and J by 0 bases, and 21 bases separated the two germline ends. CDR3 length: 17 residues. The CDR3 region is CAWTGRRLDRLNTEAFF. The CDR3 region has the DNA TGTGCCTGGACCGGACGGAGGCTCGACAGGCTGAACACTGAAGCTTTCTTT.

This clonotype was observed a handful of times. The V gene is TRBV20-1, the J gene TRBJ2-5, with TRBD1 matching over 8 bases. Germline trimming cut 3 bases from V and 4 bases from J; bases unmatched to any gene: 13. Germline values: CDR1 DFQATT, CDR2 SNEGSKA (reference sequence). The CDR3 covers 16 residues. CDR3 sequence reads: CSARPRDRWAIETQYF. The CDR3, as DNA: TGCAGTGCTAGGCCCCGGGACAGGTGGGCCATAGAGACCCAGTACTTC.

CDR3 residues: CASSQDRGGSNTEAFF. The CDR3 nucleotides read TGTGCCAGCAGCCAAGATAGGGGAGGGTCGAACACTGAAGCTTTCTTT. The chain uses TRBV14 and TRBJ1-1; tentatively, D is TRBD1 (5 bases). Germline V lookup: CDR1 SGHDN, CDR2 FVKESK. The length of the CDR3 is 16 residues. Trimming stripped 0 bases from V and 1 base from J, with 12 bases between.

This clonotype showed up many times. This chain links TRBV2 with TRBJ1-4; no reliable D call. The CDR3 runs to 14 residues. Per the germline V gene, CDR1 is SNHLY and CDR2 is FYNNEI. The germline V and J ends were trimmed by 8 bases and 6 bases, with 16 bases remaining between them. CDR3 sequence reads: CASVMGGSDEKLFF. The CDR3 nucleotides read TGTGCCAGCGTAATGGGTGGCAGTGATGAAAAACTGTTTTTT.

This clonotype showed up many times. This chain links TRBV7-2 with TRBJ1-1; the match to TRBD1 covers 7 bases. The CDR3 spans 14 residues. Germline loops: CDR1 SGHTA, CDR2 FQGNSA. V shed 6 bases and J 4 bases; nucleotides not matched to a gene: 8. This CDR3 reads CASSLDRVITEAFF. The CDR3 region has the DNA TGTGCCAGCAGTCTCGACAGGGTAATCACTGAAGCTTTCTTT.

This clonotype has only a few counts. The J gene is TRBJ2-5, the V gene TRBV4-1; D is ambiguous. The germline gives CDR1 MGHRA, CDR2 YSYEKL. The CDR3 contains 16 residues. Trimming stripped 0 bases from V and 0 bases from J, with 11 bases between. DNA of the CDR3: TGCGCCAGCAGCCAAGAAGAGGCAGGACACCAAGAGACCCAGTACTTC. It codes for CASSQEEAGHQETQYF.

This clonotype was recorded many times. V usage is TRBV2 and J usage is TRBJ1-2; the D gene is possibly TRBD1 (6 bases). The ends were cut back, 0 bases at V and 2 bases at J, with 10 bases in the middle. The CDR3 runs to 15 residues. The germline V gene encodes CDR1 SNHLY and CDR2 FYNNEI. CDR3 in DNA: TGTGCCAGCAGTGAAGCCCGGACAGACAACTATGGCTACACCTTC. It encodes CASSEARTDNYGYTF.

The rearrangement joins TRBV7-2 to TRBJ2-2; D might be TRBD1 (5 bases). CDR1 is SGHTA and CDR2 is FQGNSA in the germline V gene. The CDR3 consists of 15 residues. The V and J ends lost 5 bases and 2 bases respectively, with 12 bases between them. CDR3 DNA: TGTGCCAGCAGCCCGGCAGGGATCAACACCGGGGAGCTGTTTTTT. Its protein is CASSPAGINTGELFF.

DNA of the CDR3: TGTGCCAGCAGTTTAACCCCCGGGACAGGTATAGCCCCGAACACTGAAGCTTTCTTT. Residues: CASSLTPGTGIAPNTEAFF. The genes are TRBV27 and TRBJ1-1; TRBD1 aligns across 8 bases. This CDR3 spans 19 amino acids. The germline CDR1 and CDR2 sequences are MNHEY and SMNVEV (reference sequence). Germline trimming cut 2 bases from V and 1 base from J; bases unmatched to any gene: 15.

This clonotype was observed a handful of times. This chain joins TRBV7-9 and TRBJ1-2; D unclear. Trimming pared 3 bases from V and 9 bases from J, leaving 11 bases between. CDR1 and CDR2 (germline): SEHNR, FQNEAQ (reference sequence). The CDR3 consists of 12 residues. The CDR3 reads CASSLAPASYTF. In DNA form, the CDR3 reads TGTGCCAGCAGCTTGGCACCGGCTAGCTACACCTTC.